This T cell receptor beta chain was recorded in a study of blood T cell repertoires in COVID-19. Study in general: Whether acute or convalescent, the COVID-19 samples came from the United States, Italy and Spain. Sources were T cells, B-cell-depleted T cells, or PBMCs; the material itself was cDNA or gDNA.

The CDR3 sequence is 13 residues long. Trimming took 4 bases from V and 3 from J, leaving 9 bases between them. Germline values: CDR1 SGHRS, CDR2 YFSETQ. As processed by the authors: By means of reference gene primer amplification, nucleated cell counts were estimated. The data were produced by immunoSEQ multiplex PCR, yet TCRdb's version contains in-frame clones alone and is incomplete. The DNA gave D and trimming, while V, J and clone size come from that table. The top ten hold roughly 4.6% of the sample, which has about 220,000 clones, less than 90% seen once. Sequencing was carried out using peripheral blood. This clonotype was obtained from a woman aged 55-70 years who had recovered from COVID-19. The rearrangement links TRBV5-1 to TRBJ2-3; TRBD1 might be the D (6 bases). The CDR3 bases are TGCGCCAGCAGCGTGAGGGGGACAGATACGCAGTATTTT. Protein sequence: CASSVRGTDTQYF.